Listed below are T cell receptor beta chains from one sample, sequenced in a study of blood T cell repertoires in COVID-19. Assay: immunoSEQ multiplex PCR; the TCRdb copy retains only in-frame clones and omits some. The sample has approximately 68,000 clones; around nine tenths are singletons. What was sequenced was peripheral blood. The receptors were sampled from a woman aged 55-70 years with acute or convalescent COVID-19. Each CDR3 is given with its conserved first and last residue. The D gene is left open where the match is weak. The size entry is marked missing in some rows and otherwise reads once, few, many or a size class.

j_call	clone_size	v_call	d_call	cdr3_nt	cdr3_aa
TRBJ1-2	few	TRBV6-5	-	TGTGCCAGCAGTTCCGGACGGGTAGGAGGAGACTATGGCTACACCTTC	CASSSGRVGGDYGYTF
TRBJ1-1	-	TRBV18	TRBD1	TGTGCCAGCTCCGCAGGTGGGACAGGGGGCACTGAAGCTTTCTTT	CASSAGGTGGTEAFF
TRBJ2-3	-	TRBV2	TRBD1	TGTGCCAGCAGCATAACAGGGGGCACAGATACGCAGTATTTT	CASSITGGTDTQYF
TRBJ2-7	-	TRBV6-5	TRBD1	TGTGCCAGCAGAACCGCAGGACAGGCAACCTACGAGCAGTACTTC	CASRTAGQATYEQYF
TRBJ2-5	-	TRBV7-2	TRBD2	TGTGCCAGCAGCACACTAGCGGGAGGGTACCAAGAGACCCAGTACTTC	CASSTLAGGYQETQYF
TRBJ1-6	-	TRBV28	-	TGTGCCAGCAGTTTGGCGGGAGACGTTTCACCCCTCCACTTT	CASSLAGDVSPLHF
TRBJ1-3	-	TRBV9	-	TGTGCCAGCAGCGTAGACGGGATTTCTGGAAACACCATATATTTT	CASSVDGISGNTIYF
TRBJ2-3	-	TRBV28	TRBD2	TGTGCCAGCTCGGGGGGAGGGCGCGATACGCAGTATTTT	CASSGGGRDTQYF
TRBJ2-7	-	TRBV6-5	-	TGTGCCAGCACCACGGACGGGGGAGCCTACGAGCAGTACTTC	CASTTDGGAYEQYF
TRBJ1-3	-	TRBV14	-	TGTGCCAGCAGCCCCCGGAGTTCGGGAAACACCATATATTTT	CASSPRSSGNTIYF
TRBJ2-5	once	TRBV11-1	-	TGTGCCAGCAGCAGAAGGGACTCGAGAGAGACCCAGTACTTC	CASSRRDSRETQYF
TRBJ1-1	few	TRBV19	-	TGTGCCAGTAGTATGGGGAGAGGGACTGAAGCTTTCTTT	CASSMGRGTEAFF
TRBJ1-5	-	TRBV11-2	-	TGTGCCAGCAGCCCATCCCCAAATCAGCCCCAGCATTTT	CASSPSPNQPQHF
TRBJ2-1	-	TRBV28	TRBD1	TGTGCCAGCACCTCCGCCGGACAGGGATTCTACAATGAGCAGTTCTTC	CASTSAGQGFYNEQFF
TRBJ2-1	-	TRBV14	TRBD1	TGTGCCAGCAGCCAAGACCCCGGACAGGGTCGCAATGAGCAGTTCTTC	CASSQDPGQGRNEQFF
TRBJ1-3	-	TRBV12-5	TRBD1	TGTGCTAGTGGTTGGGGTGGGGACAGGGTTGGAAACACCATATATTTT	CASGWGGDRVGNTIYF
TRBJ2-1	-	TRBV5-5	-	TGTGCCAGCAGCTTGGCCCCGAGTGGTAAATCCTACAATGAGCAGTTCTTC	CASSLAPSGKSYNEQFF
TRBJ1-3	few	TRBV5-8	-	TGTGCCAGCAGCCCGGGTTCGGTCTCTGGAAACACCATATATTTT	CASSPGSVSGNTIYF
TRBJ2-7	once	TRBV19	TRBD2	TGTGCCAGTAGCCTTACTAGCGGGGGGTACGAGCAGTACTTC	CASSLTSGGYEQYF
TRBJ2-1	-	TRBV7-2	-	TGTGCCAGCAGCTTCACCGGGGGATACAATGAGCAGTTCTTC	CASSFTGGYNEQFF
TRBJ2-7	few	TRBV6-2/TRBV6-3	-	TGTGCCAGCAGTTACCTCATAACCGGCGAGCAGTACTTC	CASSYLITGEQYF
TRBJ1-5	-	TRBV7-9	-	TGTGCCAGCAGCTTAGCCAGGGGTACCCAGCATTTT	CASSLARGTQHF
TRBJ1-2	-	TRBV29-1	-	TGCAGCGTTGAAGAACTGACAGGCTGGGGCTACACCTTC	CSVEELTGWGYTF
TRBJ1-2	-	TRBV5-1	TRBD1	TGCGCCAGCAGCGTAACAGGGGAAGGAGGCTACACCTTC	CASSVTGEGGYTF
TRBJ2-5	-	TRBV24-1	TRBD1	TGTGCCACCAGTGATCCGGGACAGGGGGAGACCCAGTACTTC	CATSDPGQGETQYF
TRBJ2-7	-	TRBV11-1	-	TGTGCCAGCAGCACAGGTTTTCCCCCCTACGAGCAGTACTTC	CASSTGFPPYEQYF
TRBJ1-4	-	TRBV2	TRBD1	TGTGCCAGCAGGCCGACAGGGCAGCCTGGGGAAAAACTGTTTTTT	CASRPTGQPGEKLFF
TRBJ1-5	-	TRBV30	-	TGTGCCTTCAATTTGGACAGAAATCAGCCCCAGCATTTT	CAFNLDRNQPQHF
TRBJ2-7	-	TRBV7-9	TRBD1	TGTGCCAGCAGCTTAGAAAGCTACAGGGGAACGGAGCAGTACTTC	CASSLESYRGTEQYF
TRBJ2-5	-	TRBV5-4	-	TGTGCCAGCAGCTTGGGAGCAGGGGTTTTAATTGAGACCCAGTACTTC	CASSLGAGVLIETQYF
TRBJ1-1	-	TRBV27	-	TGTGCCAGCAGCGACAGGAACACTGAAGCTTTCTTT	CASSDRNTEAFF
TRBJ1-5	-	TRBV7-3	TRBD1	TGTGCCAGCAGCTTAACGTTAAGGACGGCAGGGGGTCCGAATCAGCCCCAGCATTTT	CASSLTLRTAGGPNQPQHF
TRBJ2-7	-	TRBV3-1/TRBV3-2	-	TGTGCCAGCAGCCAAGGGCAGTTCTACGAGCAGTACTTC	CASSQGQFYEQYF
TRBJ2-7	-	TRBV5-1	TRBD1	TGCGCCAGCAGCCAGACAGGGCGCGAGCAGTACTTC	CASSQTGREQYF
TRBJ2-1	-	TRBV7-9	TRBD1	TGTGCCAGCCTCGACGGGGGACAGGGCCACAATGAGCAGTTCTTC	CASLDGGQGHNEQFF
TRBJ1-1	-	TRBV28	TRBD1	TGTGCCAGCAGTCCCGGACAGGGCTGGACTGAAGCTTTCTTT	CASSPGQGWTEAFF
TRBJ2-3	-	TRBV29-1	-	TGCAGCGTTAGAGCCCGGGGAACTAGCGATACGCAGTATTTT	CSVRARGTSDTQYF
TRBJ2-5	-	TRBV4-1	TRBD1	TGCGCCAGCAGCCAAAGACAGGGGGCATTCCACGGAGAGACCCAGTACTTC	CASSQRQGAFHGETQYF
TRBJ1-1	-	TRBV29-1	-	TGCAGCGTTGTACTACGAGCACTTAACACTGAAGCTTTCTTT	CSVVLRALNTEAFF
TRBJ1-1	-	TRBV3-1/TRBV3-2	TRBD1	TGTGCCAGCAGCCCTACAGGGGGGGGGACTGAAGCTTTCTTT	CASSPTGGGTEAFF
TRBJ2-1	-	TRBV7-3	-	TGTGCCAGCAGCTTCACAGGGTTGGGTTACAATGAGCAGTTCTTC	CASSFTGLGYNEQFF